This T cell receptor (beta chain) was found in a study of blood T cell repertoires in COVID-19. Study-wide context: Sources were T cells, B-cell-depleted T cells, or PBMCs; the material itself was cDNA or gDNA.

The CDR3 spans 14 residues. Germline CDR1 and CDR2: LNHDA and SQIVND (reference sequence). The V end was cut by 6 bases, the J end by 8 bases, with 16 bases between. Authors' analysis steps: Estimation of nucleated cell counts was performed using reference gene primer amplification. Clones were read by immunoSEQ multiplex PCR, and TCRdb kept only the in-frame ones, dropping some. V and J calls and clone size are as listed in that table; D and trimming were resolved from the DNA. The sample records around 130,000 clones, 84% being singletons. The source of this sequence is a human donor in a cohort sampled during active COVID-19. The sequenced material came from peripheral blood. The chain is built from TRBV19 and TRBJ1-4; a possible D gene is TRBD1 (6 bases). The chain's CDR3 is CASSAAGAREKLFF. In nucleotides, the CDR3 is TGTGCCAGTAGCGCCGCGGGGGCTCGGGAAAAACTGTTTTTT.